The present entry profiles one T cell receptor (beta chain) with its context. The repertoire was sequenced with immunoSEQ multiplex PCR; TCRdb's copy has only in-frame clones and lacks some. This sample carries about 250,000 clones, approximately 84% of them seen once, and the ten largest clones take 12%. These data belong to a study of cytomegalovirus exposure and HLA in healthy donors. The receptor was derived from a man between 18 and 29 years old in good health and CMV-seropositive. The sample consisted of PBMCs.

In nucleotides, the CDR3 is TGCGCCAGCAGCCAAGGAAGTACAAGCAATCAGCCCCAGCATTTT. Residues: CASSQGSTSNQPQHF. The chain has TRBV4-1 and TRBJ1-5; D uncertain. Germline V gene data show CDR1 as MGHRA and CDR2 as YSYEKL. The CDR3 contains 15 residues. The V gene lost 1 base and the J gene lost 1 base, with 8 bases spanning the gap.